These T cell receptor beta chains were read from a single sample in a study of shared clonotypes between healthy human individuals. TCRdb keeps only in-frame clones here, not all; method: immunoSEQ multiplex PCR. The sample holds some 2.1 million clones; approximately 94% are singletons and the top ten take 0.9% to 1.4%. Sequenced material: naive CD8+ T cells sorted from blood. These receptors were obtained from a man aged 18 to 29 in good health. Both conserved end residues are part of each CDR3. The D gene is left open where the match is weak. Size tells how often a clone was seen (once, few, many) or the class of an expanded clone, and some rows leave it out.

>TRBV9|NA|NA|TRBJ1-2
CASSVGSGVIYGYTF
TGTGCCAGCAGCGTAGGGTCGGGGGTGATCTATGGCTACACCTTC
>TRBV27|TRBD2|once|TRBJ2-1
CASSLLRTSGTNEQFF
TGTGCCAGCAGTTTACTAAGGACTAGCGGGACCAATGAGCAGTTCTTC
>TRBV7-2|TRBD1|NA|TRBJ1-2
CASSFSDRPTNYGYTF
TGTGCCAGCAGCTTCTCGGACAGGCCCACTAACTATGGCTACACCTTC
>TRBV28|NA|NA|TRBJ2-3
CASSLGPGATDTQYF
TGTGCCAGCAGTTTAGGGCCGGGGGCCACAGATACGCAGTATTTT
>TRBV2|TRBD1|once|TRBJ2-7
CASRPIRGQGPYEQYF
TGTGCCAGCAGACCTATTAGGGGGCAGGGTCCCTACGAGCAGTACTTC
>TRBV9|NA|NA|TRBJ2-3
CASSVGDTDTQYF
TGTGCCAGCAGCGTAGGAGACACAGATACGCAGTATTTT
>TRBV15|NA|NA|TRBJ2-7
CATSSEPVGIYEQYF
TGTGCCACCAGCAGCGAACCGGTCGGGATCTACGAGCAGTACTTC
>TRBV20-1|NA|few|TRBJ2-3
CSGSQNTQYF
TGCAGTGGTAGCCAGAATACGCAGTATTTT
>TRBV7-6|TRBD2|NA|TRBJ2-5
CASSLRRGETQYF
TGTGCCAGCAGCTTACGGCGGGGGGAGACCCAGTACTTC
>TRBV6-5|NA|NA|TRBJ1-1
CASSYSWLATEAFF
TGTGCCAGCAGTTACTCGTGGCTAGCCACTGAAGCTTTCTTT
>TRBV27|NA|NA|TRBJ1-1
CASSLSLTTEAFF
TGTGCCAGCAGTTTATCGCTTACGACTGAAGCTTTCTTT
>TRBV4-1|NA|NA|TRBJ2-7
CASATKEGYEQYF
TGCGCCAGCGCTACCAAGGAGGGCTACGAGCAGTACTTC
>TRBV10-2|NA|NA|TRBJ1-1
CASTSTGFTEAFF
TGCGCCAGCACCTCGACAGGTTTCACTGAAGCTTTCTTT
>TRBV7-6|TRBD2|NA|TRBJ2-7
CASSLVAGGNYEQYF
TGTGCCAGCAGCTTAGTAGCGGGAGGGAACTACGAGCAGTACTTC
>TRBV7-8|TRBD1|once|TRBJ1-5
CASSLGAGQEHF
TGTGCCAGCAGCTTAGGGGCGGGACAGGAGCATTTT
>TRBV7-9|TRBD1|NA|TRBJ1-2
CASSIPGQKNGYTF
TGTGCCAGCAGCATCCCGGGACAGAAGAATGGCTACACCTTC
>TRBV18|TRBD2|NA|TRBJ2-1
CASSQGLASGNEQFF
TGTGCCAGCTCACAAGGACTAGCCTCGGGGAATGAGCAGTTCTTC
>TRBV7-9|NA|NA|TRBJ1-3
CASTTEYGSSGNTIYF
TGTGCCAGCACCACGGAGTACGGGAGCTCTGGAAACACCATATATTTT
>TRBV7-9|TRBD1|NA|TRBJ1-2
CASSLPGQGPSGYTF
TGTGCCAGCAGCTTACCGGGACAGGGTCCTTCTGGCTACACCTTC
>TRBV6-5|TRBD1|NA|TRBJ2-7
CASSYFSQGVYEQYF
TGTGCCAGCAGTTACTTTTCACAGGGGGTGTACGAGCAGTACTTC
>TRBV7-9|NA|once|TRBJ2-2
CASSSEEVPLELFF
TGTGCCAGCAGCTCCGAGGAGGTCCCATTGGAGCTGTTTTTT
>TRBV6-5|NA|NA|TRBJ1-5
CASSTTGYHQPQHF
TGTGCCAGCAGTACTACAGGGTACCATCAGCCCCAGCATTTT
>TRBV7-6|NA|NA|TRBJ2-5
CASSLAVGEETQYF
TGTGCCAGCAGCTTAGCGGTAGGGGAAGAGACCCAGTACTTC
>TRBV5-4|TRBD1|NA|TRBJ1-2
CASSLGGDRVGGYTF
TGTGCCAGCAGCTTGGGGGGCGACAGGGTCGGTGGCTACACCTTC
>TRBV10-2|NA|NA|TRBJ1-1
CASTDSNTEAFF
TGCGCCAGCACTGATTCTAACACTGAAGCTTTCTTT
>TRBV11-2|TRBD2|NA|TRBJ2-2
CASSLAGLGNTGELFF
TGTGCCAGCAGCTTAGCGGGACTAGGGAACACCGGGGAGCTGTTTTTT
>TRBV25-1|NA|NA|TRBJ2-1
CASSESGGSDEQFF
TGTGCCAGCAGTGAATCTGGGGGATCCGATGAGCAGTTCTTC
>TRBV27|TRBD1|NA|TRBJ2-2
CASSFTGANTGELFF
TGTGCCAGCAGTTTCACAGGGGCAAACACCGGGGAGCTGTTTTTT
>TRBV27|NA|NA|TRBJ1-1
CASSLTLGTEAFF
TGTGCCAGCAGTTTGACCCTAGGCACTGAAGCTTTCTTT
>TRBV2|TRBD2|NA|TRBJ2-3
CASSETSGDTDTQYF
TGTGCCAGCAGTGAAACTAGCGGAGACACAGATACGCAGTATTTT
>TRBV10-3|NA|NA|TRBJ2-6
CAISEPLLAPRAGANVLTF
TGTGCCATCAGTGAGCCTCTACTAGCCCCCAGGGCCGGGGCCAACGTCCTGACTTTC
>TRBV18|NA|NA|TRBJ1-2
CASSEDNYGYTF
TGTGCCAGCTCGGAAGATAACTATGGCTACACCTTC
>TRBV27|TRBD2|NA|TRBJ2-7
CASSLSLAGTSYEQYF
TGTGCCAGCAGTTTATCGCTAGCGGGGACCTCCTACGAGCAGTACTTC
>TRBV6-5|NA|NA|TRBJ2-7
CASSPRQVYHEQYF
TGTGCCAGCAGCCCGAGACAGGTTTACCACGAGCAGTACTTC
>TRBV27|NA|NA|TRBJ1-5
CASKTGLSNQPQHF
TGTGCCAGCAAGACGGGACTGAGCAATCAGCCCCAGCATTTT
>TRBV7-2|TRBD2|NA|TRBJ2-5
CASNSGSYLGRETQYF
TGTGCCAGCAATAGCGGGAGTTACCTGGGACGGGAGACCCAGTACTTC
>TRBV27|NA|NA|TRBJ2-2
CASSLSAFGSTGELFF
TGTGCCAGCAGTTTGTCAGCATTCGGTAGCACCGGGGAGCTGTTTTTT
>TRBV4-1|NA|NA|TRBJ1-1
CASSQGMRPEAFF
TGCGCCAGCAGCCAAGGTATGCGCCCTGAAGCTTTCTTT
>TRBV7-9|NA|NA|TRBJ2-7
CASSQPLAAEQYF
TGTGCCAGCAGCCAACCTCTGGCGGCCGAGCAGTACTTC
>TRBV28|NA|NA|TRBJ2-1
CASDVGGVEQFF
TGTGCCAGCGATGTCGGGGGTGTAGAGCAGTTCTTC
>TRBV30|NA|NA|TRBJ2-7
CAWSVSPGYEQYF
TGTGCCTGGAGTGTATCCCCCGGTTATGAGCAGTACTTC
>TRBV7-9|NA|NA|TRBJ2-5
CASSPGEETQYF
TGTGCCAGCAGCCCAGGAGAAGAGACCCAGTACTTC
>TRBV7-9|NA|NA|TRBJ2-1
CASSLDHRADEQFF
TGTGCCAGCAGCTTAGATCACAGGGCCGATGAGCAGTTCTTC
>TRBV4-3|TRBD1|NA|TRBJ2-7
CASSLTGTGDYEQYF
TGCGCCAGCAGCCTGACCGGGACAGGGGACTACGAGCAGTACTTC
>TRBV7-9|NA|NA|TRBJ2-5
CASSLDRWTEETQYF
TGTGCCAGCAGCTTAGATCGGTGGACGGAAGAGACCCAGTACTTC
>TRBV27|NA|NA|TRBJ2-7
CASSSGTTYYEQYF
TGTGCCAGCAGTAGCGGGACAACCTACTACGAGCAGTACTTC
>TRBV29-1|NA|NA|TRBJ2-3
CSVVNRFTDTQYF
TGCAGCGTTGTGAATCGATTCACAGATACGCAGTATTTT
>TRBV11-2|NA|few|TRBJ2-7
CASSLVGHRYYEQYF
TGTGCCAGCAGCTTAGTTGGGCACCGGTACTACGAGCAGTACTTC
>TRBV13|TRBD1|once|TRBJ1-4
CASSRLQGALNEKLFF
TGTGCCAGCAGCCGCCTACAGGGGGCGCTTAATGAAAAACTGTTTTTT
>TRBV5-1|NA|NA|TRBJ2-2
CASSDRGGSTGELFF
TGCGCCAGCAGCGACAGGGGCGGGAGCACCGGGGAGCTGTTTTTT
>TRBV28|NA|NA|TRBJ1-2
CASSLLTSVGYGYTF
TGTGCCAGCAGTTTGCTGACCAGCGTCGGATATGGCTACACCTTC
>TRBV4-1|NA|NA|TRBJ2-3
CASSQRRGGTDTQYF
TGCGCCAGCAGCCAGCGCAGGGGAGGGACAGATACGCAGTATTTT
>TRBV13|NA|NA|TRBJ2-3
CASTELVGGTDTQYF
TGTGCCAGCACCGAACTAGTCGGGGGCACAGATACGCAGTATTTT
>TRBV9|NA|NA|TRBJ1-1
CASSVGRTNTEAFF
TGTGCCAGCAGCGTAGGACGGACGAACACTGAAGCTTTCTTT